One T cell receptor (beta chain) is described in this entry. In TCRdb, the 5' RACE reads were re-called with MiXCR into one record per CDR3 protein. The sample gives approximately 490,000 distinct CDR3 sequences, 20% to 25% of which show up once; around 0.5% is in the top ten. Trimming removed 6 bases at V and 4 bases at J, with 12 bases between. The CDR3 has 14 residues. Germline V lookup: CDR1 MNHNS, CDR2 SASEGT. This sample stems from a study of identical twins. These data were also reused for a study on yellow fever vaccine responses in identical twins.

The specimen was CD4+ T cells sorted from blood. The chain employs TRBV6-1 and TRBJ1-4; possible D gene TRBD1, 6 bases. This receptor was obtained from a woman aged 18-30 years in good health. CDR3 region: CASRWTVDNEKLFF. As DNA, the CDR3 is TGTGCCAGCAGATGGACAGTTGATAATGAAAAACTGTTTTTT.